This T cell receptor beta chain derives from a study of blood T cell repertoires in COVID-19. Study information: Material from acute and convalescent COVID-19 was sourced from the United States, Italy and Spain. T cells, B-cell-depleted T cells, or PBMCs provided the cDNA or gDNA that served as material.

Original processing methods: Estimated nucleated cell counts came from reference gene primer amplification. Here immunoSEQ multiplex PCR was the method, and the copy in TCRdb shows in-frame clones only, minus some. V and J calls and clone size come straight from that table; D and trimming were deduced from the DNA. The table includes more than 300,000 clones, approximately 90% detected once. This CDR3 has 17 residues. CDR1 and CDR2 (germline): SGDLS, YYNGEE. V dropped 4 bases and J dropped 3; count of bases not matched to a gene: 9. The source material was peripheral blood. The source is a woman between 18 and 29 years old who had recovered from COVID-19. The chain joins TRBV9 to TRBJ1-4, with 10 bases lining up with TRBD1. The CDR3 region is CASSPSTGGYSNEKLFF. CDR3 nucleotides: TGTGCCAGCAGCCCGTCGACAGGGGGCTATTCTAATGAAAAACTGTTTTTT.